The rows below give T cell receptor beta chains drawn from one sample of a study of beta chain features in type 1 diabetes. Data came from immunoSEQ multiplex PCR; TCRdb stores just in-frame clones and leaves some out. The sample yields 300,000 or so clones, approximately 8.2% seen once. Sequenced input: central memory CD4+ T cells from blood. These receptors were taken from a woman aged 18-29 years in good health. Each CDR3 is given with its conserved first and last residue. Each record gives: J gene, D gene, clone size, V gene, CDR3 protein, CDR3 DNA. D genes are given only for firm matches. Not all rows give a size; the values are once, few, many and, for expanded clones, a class.

TRBJ2-7 . few TRBV10-3 CATVGAPNYEQYF TGTGCCACCGTCGGCGCACCGAACTACGAGCAGTACTTC
TRBJ2-5 . few TRBV9 CASSVGPLGETQYF TGTGCCAGCAGCGTAGGACCTCTGGGAGAGACCCAGTACTTC
TRBJ2-7 TRBD2 few TRBV6-5 CASSFPGLVIEQYF TGTGCCAGCAGCTTTCCGGGACTAGTGATCGAGCAGTACTTC
TRBJ1-5 . . TRBV5-1 CASSLDGATNQPQHF TGCGCCAGCAGCTTGGATGGGGCGACCAATCAGCCCCAGCATTTT
TRBJ2-1 . . TRBV6-6 CASSPAFYNEQFF TGTGCCAGCAGCCCAGCATTCTACAATGAGCAGTTCTTC
TRBJ2-1 . few TRBV29-1 CSVDPGLEQFF TGCAGCGTTGACCCAGGGTTGGAACAGTTCTTC
TRBJ1-5 . few TRBV7-9 CASSLIGGNQPQHF TGTGCCAGCAGCTTAATCGGGGGGAATCAGCCCCAGCATTTT
TRBJ2-7 . few TRBV4-3 CASSQEGGFGGEQYF TGCGCCAGCAGCCAAGAGGGGGGCTTTGGTGGCGAGCAGTACTTC
TRBJ2-1 . few TRBV27 CASSSWGGFEQFF TGTGCCAGCAGCTCCTGGGGGGGCTTTGAGCAGTTCTTC
TRBJ1-2 . many TRBV21-1 CASSKAGDTYGYTF TGTGCCAGCAGCAAAGCAGGGGACACCTATGGCTACACCTTC
TRBJ2-1 TRBD2 . TRBV19 CASGLAGVRNEQFF TGTGCCAGCGGACTAGCGGGAGTAAGGAATGAGCAGTTCTTC
TRBJ1-2 . few TRBV4-2 CASSQEWGSEGYTF TGTGCCAGCAGCCAAGAGTGGGGATCAGAAGGCTACACCTTC
TRBJ2-7 . . TRBV5-6 CASSSPGNEQYF TGTGCCAGCAGCTCGCCTGGTAACGAGCAGTACTTC
TRBJ2-5 TRBD1 . TRBV11-1 CASSLSGDRGETQYF TGTGCCAGCAGCTTGTCTGGGGACAGGGGAGAGACCCAGTACTTC
TRBJ2-5 . . TRBV5-1 CASSLLSGTGETQYF TGCGCCAGCAGCTTGCTGTCGGGAACGGGAGAGACCCAGTACTTC
TRBJ2-1 . few TRBV12-2 CASRLVGGYNEQFF TGTGCAAGTCGCTTAGTGGGTGGTTACAATGAGCAGTTCTTC
TRBJ1-4 . few TRBV25-1 CASSDSRQGWSNEKLFF TGTGCCAGCAGTGATTCTCGGCAGGGGTGGTCTAATGAAAAACTGTTTTTT
TRBJ2-2 TRBD2 few TRBV5-1 CASSGGLAGGTGELFF TGCGCCAGCAGCGGGGGACTAGCGGGAGGCACCGGGGAGCTGTTTTTT
TRBJ2-5 TRBD2 few TRBV2 CASSIAGREETQYF TGTGCCAGCAGTATAGCGGGGAGGGAAGAGACCCAGTACTTC
TRBJ1-4 . . TRBV18 CASSPLSMGEKLFF TGTGCCAGCTCACCACTGTCTATGGGTGAAAAACTGTTTTTT
TRBJ2-1 TRBD2 . TRBV7-7 CASSLGTSGNNEQFF TGTGCTAGCAGCTTGGGGACTAGCGGGAACAATGAGCAGTTCTTC
TRBJ2-5 . few TRBV19 CASSTGSETQYF TGTGCCAGTAGTACAGGATCAGAGACCCAGTACTTC